Listed below are T cell receptor beta chains from one sample, sequenced in a study of T cell responses to AZD1222 COVID-19 vaccine. Generated by immunoSEQ multiplex PCR, the TCRdb table keeps only in-frame clones and is missing some. In the table there are roughly 93,000 clones, roughly 91% of which are singletons. Sequencing was performed on peripheral blood, taken on day 0 of MenACWY control vaccination. The source is an adult in good health. The CDR3 runs from the conserved cysteine through the conserved F or W. D genes are given only for firm matches. Part of the rows lack a size; the others show once, few, many or a class for expanded clones.

J gene: TRBJ2-7
V gene: TRBV7-9
D gene: TRBD1
clone size: -
CDR3 DNA: TGTGCCAGCAGCCCGTCCCCCGGACAGGGATCCTACGAGCAGTACTTC
CDR3 protein: CASSPSPGQGSYEQYF

J gene: TRBJ2-2
V gene: TRBV3-1/TRBV3-2
D gene: -
clone size: -
CDR3 DNA: TGTGCCAGCAGCCAATATAGAGGCGGGGAGCTGTTTTTT
CDR3 protein: CASSQYRGGELFF

J gene: TRBJ1-1
V gene: TRBV7-8
D gene: -
clone size: -
CDR3 DNA: TGTGCCAGCAGCTTAAGTCAGAGATCGAACACTGAAGCTTTCTTT
CDR3 protein: CASSLSQRSNTEAFF

J gene: TRBJ1-5
V gene: TRBV21-1
D gene: -
clone size: few
CDR3 DNA: TGTGCCAGCAGCAAAGCTAATCGGCGGAAAAATCAGCCCCAGCATTTT
CDR3 protein: CASSKANRRKNQPQHF

J gene: TRBJ1-6
V gene: TRBV7-9
D gene: -
clone size: -
CDR3 DNA: TGTGCCAGCAGCCCCGAGGTTGGGGGAAATTCACCCCTCCACTTT
CDR3 protein: CASSPEVGGNSPLHF

J gene: TRBJ2-6
V gene: TRBV5-8
D gene: -
clone size: -
CDR3 DNA: TGTGCCAGCAGGACACCCGGCGGGCCAGGAAGCTCTGGGGCCAACGTCCTGACTTTC
CDR3 protein: CASRTPGGPGSSGANVLTF

J gene: TRBJ1-2
V gene: TRBV5-4
D gene: -
clone size: -
CDR3 DNA: TGTGCCAGCAGCTTGGCAGCGTTTAACTATGGCTACACCTTC
CDR3 protein: CASSLAAFNYGYTF

J gene: TRBJ1-1
V gene: TRBV10-3
D gene: TRBD1
clone size: once
CDR3 DNA: TGTGCCATCAGGGATCGGACAGGGGACCAATATGAAGCTTTCTTT
CDR3 protein: CAIRDRTGDQYEAFF

J gene: TRBJ2-7
V gene: TRBV15
D gene: -
clone size: once
CDR3 DNA: TGTGCCACCAGCAGAGGCCTCGGGATGAGCTCCTACGAGCAGTACTTC
CDR3 protein: CATSRGLGMSSYEQYF

J gene: TRBJ1-5
V gene: TRBV6-6
D gene: TRBD1
clone size: -
CDR3 DNA: TGTGCCAGCAGTTACGGCAGGGGGGTTAGCAATCAGCCCCAGCATTTT
CDR3 protein: CASSYGRGVSNQPQHF

J gene: TRBJ2-7
V gene: TRBV6-5
D gene: -
clone size: -
CDR3 DNA: TGTGCCAGCAGTTACCTAGGACGTCGAGGCTACGAGCAGTACTTC
CDR3 protein: CASSYLGRRGYEQYF

J gene: TRBJ1-3
V gene: TRBV3-1/TRBV3-2
D gene: TRBD1
clone size: once
CDR3 DNA: TGTGCCAGCAGCCTAGGGACAGCTGGAAACACTATATATTTT
CDR3 protein: CASSLGTAGNTIYF

J gene: TRBJ2-1
V gene: TRBV5-6
D gene: TRBD2
clone size: -
CDR3 DNA: TGTGCCAGCAGCTTTACAGGACTAGGGAACAATGAGCAGTTCTTC
CDR3 protein: CASSFTGLGNNEQFF

J gene: TRBJ2-7
V gene: TRBV6-5
D gene: -
clone size: -
CDR3 DNA: TGTGCCAGCAGTTACGATGGGCACTACGAGCAGTACTTC
CDR3 protein: CASSYDGHYEQYF

J gene: TRBJ1-6
V gene: TRBV10-1
D gene: -
clone size: -
CDR3 DNA: TGCGCCAGCTCCGACACCCGTAATTCACCCCTCCACTTT
CDR3 protein: CASSDTRNSPLHF

J gene: TRBJ2-5
V gene: TRBV6-2/TRBV6-3
D gene: -
clone size: -
CDR3 DNA: TGTGCCAGCAGCCGCGGACCGACCCAGTACTTC
CDR3 protein: CASSRGPTQYF

J gene: TRBJ1-1
V gene: TRBV7-3
D gene: TRBD1
clone size: few
CDR3 DNA: TGTGCCAGCAGCAGGGACAGGAACACTGAAGCTTTCTTT
CDR3 protein: CASSRDRNTEAFF

J gene: TRBJ1-5
V gene: TRBV6-6
D gene: -
clone size: -
CDR3 DNA: TGTGCCAGCAGTTACATCGGTCAGCCCCAGCATTTT
CDR3 protein: CASSYIGQPQHF

J gene: TRBJ2-7
V gene: TRBV7-8
D gene: -
clone size: -
CDR3 DNA: TGTGCCAGCAGCCTGGACGGGACCGGTTGGCTCTTC
CDR3 protein: CASSLDGTGWLF

J gene: TRBJ1-1
V gene: TRBV29-1
D gene: TRBD1
clone size: -
CDR3 DNA: TGCAGCGTTGGCAGGGGGATGAACACTGAAGCTTTCTTT
CDR3 protein: CSVGRGMNTEAFF

J gene: TRBJ1-5
V gene: TRBV18
D gene: -
clone size: -
CDR3 DNA: TGTGCCAGCTCACCAGATGGCAATCAGCCCCAGCATTTT
CDR3 protein: CASSPDGNQPQHF

J gene: TRBJ2-1
V gene: TRBV19
D gene: TRBD2
clone size: -
CDR3 DNA: TGTGCCACGTCACCAGGAATAGCGGGAGAGCAGTTCTTC
CDR3 protein: CATSPGIAGEQFF

J gene: TRBJ2-3
V gene: TRBV7-2
D gene: TRBD2
clone size: -
CDR3 DNA: TGTGCCAGCAGCTTACCCCCTAGCGGGGAAGACACAGATACGCAGTATTTT
CDR3 protein: CASSLPPSGEDTDTQYF